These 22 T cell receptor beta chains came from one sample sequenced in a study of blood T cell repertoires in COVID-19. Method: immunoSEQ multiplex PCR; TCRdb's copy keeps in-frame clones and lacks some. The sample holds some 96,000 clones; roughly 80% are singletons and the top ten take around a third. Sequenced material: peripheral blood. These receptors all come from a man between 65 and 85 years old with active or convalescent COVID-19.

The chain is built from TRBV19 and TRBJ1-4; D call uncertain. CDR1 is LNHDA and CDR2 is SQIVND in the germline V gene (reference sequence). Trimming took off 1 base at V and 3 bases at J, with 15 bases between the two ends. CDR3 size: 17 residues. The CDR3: CASSIGAEGLANEKLFF. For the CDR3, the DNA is TGTGCCAGTAGTATAGGGGCCGAGGGCCTGGCTAATGAAAAACTGTTTTTT.

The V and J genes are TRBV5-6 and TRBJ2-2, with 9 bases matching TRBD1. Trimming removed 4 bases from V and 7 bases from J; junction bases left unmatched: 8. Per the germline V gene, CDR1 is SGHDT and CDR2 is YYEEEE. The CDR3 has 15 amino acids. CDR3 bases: TGTGCCAGCAGCCCGGGACAGGGCTATGGCGGGGAGCTGTTTTTT. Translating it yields CASSPGQGYGGELFF.

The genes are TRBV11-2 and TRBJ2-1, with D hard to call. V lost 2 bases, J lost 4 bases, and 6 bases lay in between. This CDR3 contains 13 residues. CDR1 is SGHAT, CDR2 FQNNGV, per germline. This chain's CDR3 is CASSLNRYNEQFF. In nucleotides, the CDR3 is TGTGCCAGCAGCTTAAACCGGTACAATGAGCAGTTCTTC. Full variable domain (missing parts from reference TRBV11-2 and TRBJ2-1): EAGVAQSPRYKIIEKRQSVAFWCNPISGHATLYWYQQILGQGPKLLIQFQNNGVVDDSQLPKDRFSAERLKGVDSTLKIQPAKLEDSAVYLCASSLNRYNEQFFGPGTRLTVL.

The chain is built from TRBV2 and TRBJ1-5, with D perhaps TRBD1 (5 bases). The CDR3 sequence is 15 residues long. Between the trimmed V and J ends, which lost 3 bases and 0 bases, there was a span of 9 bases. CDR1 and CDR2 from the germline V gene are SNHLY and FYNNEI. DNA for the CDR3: TGTGCCAGCAGTGAGATAGGGGATAGCAATCAGCCCCAGCATTTT. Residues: CASSEIGDSNQPQHF. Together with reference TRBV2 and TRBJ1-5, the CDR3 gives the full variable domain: EPEVTQTPSHQVTQMGQEVILRCVPISNHLYFYWYRQILGQKVEFLVSFYNNEISEKSEIFDDQFSVERPDGSNFTLKIRSTKLEDSAMYFCASSEIGDSNQPQHFGDGTRLSIL.

The CDR3 here is CASSLEVGQEQYF. DNA for the CDR3: TGTGCCAGCAGCTTAGAGGTTGGCCAAGAGCAGTACTTC. The chain has TRBV7-3 and TRBJ2-7, with D unresolved. Looked up from germline, CDR1 is SGHTA and CDR2 is FQGTGA. This CDR3 has 13 residues. Trimming stripped 2 bases from V and 7 bases from J, with 12 bases between.

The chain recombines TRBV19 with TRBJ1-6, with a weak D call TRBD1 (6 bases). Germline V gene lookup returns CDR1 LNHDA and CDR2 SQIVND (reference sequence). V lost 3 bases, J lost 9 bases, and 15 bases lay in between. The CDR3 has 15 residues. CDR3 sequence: CASSIQQGDGSPLHF. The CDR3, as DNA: TGTGCCAGTAGTATCCAACAGGGTGATGGTTCACCCCTCCACTTT.

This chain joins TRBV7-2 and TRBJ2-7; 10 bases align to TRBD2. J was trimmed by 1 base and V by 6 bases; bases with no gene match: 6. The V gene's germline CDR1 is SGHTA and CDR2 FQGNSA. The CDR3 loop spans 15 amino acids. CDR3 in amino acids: CASRTTSGVSYEQYF. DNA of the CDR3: TGTGCCAGCAGGACCACTAGCGGGGTATCCTACGAGCAGTACTTC. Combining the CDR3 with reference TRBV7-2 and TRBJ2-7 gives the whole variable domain GAGVSQSPSNKVTEKGKDVELRCDPISGHTALYWYRQSLGQGLEFLIYFQGNSAPDKSGLPSDRFSAERTGGSVSTLTIQRTQQEDSAVYLCASRTTSGVSYEQYFGPGTRLTVT.

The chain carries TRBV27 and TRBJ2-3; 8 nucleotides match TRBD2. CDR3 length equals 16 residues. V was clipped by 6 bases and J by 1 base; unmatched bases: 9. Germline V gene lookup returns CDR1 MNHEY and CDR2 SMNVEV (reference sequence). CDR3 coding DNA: TGTGCCAGCAGCTTCCGGGGGGGTGCGGGCACAGATACGCAGTATTTT. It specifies CASSFRGGAGTDTQYF.

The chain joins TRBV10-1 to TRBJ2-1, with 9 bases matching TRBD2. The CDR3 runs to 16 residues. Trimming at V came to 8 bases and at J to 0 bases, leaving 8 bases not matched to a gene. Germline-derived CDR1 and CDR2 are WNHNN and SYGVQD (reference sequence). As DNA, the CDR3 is TGCGCCAGCGGTAGCGGGAGTTTGAGCTCCTACAATGAGCAGTTCTTC. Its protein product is CASGSGSLSSYNEQFF.

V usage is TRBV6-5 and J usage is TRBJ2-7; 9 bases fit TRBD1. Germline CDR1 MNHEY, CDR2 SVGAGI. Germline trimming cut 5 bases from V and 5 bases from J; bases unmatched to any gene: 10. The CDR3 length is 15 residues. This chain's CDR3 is CASSPAGTGQDEQYF. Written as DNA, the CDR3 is TGTGCCAGCAGTCCGGCCGGGACAGGGCAGGACGAGCAGTACTTC.

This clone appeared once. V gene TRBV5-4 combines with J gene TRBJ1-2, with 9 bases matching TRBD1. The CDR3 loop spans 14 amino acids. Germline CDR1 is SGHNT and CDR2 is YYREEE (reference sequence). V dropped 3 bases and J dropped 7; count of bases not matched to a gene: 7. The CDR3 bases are TGTGCCAGCAGCTCTGGGACAGGGAGTTTTGGCTACACCTTC. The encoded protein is CASSSGTGSFGYTF. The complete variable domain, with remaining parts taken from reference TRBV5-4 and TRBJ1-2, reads ETGVTQSPTHLIKTRGQQVTLRCSSQSGHNTVSWYQQALGQGPQFIFQYYREEENGRGNFPPRFSGLQFPNYSSELNVNALELDDSALYLCASSSGTGSFGYTFGSGTRLTVV.

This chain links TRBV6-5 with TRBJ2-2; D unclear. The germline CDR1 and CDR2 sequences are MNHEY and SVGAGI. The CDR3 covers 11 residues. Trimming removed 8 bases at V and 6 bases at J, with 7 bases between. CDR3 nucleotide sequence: TGTGCCAGCCACCGCGCCGGGGAGCTGTTTTTT. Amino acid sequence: CASHRAGELFF.

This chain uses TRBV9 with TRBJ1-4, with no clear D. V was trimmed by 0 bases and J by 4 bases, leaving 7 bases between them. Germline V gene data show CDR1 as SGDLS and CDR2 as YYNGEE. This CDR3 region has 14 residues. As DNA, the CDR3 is TGTGCCAGCAGCGTAGGGCACCGTAATGAAAAACTGTTTTTT. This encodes CASSVGHRNEKLFF.

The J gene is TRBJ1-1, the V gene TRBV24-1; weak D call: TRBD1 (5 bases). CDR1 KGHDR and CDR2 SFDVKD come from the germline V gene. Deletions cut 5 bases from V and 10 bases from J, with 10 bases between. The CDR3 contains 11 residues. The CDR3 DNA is TGTGCCACCAGTGCAGGGAAAGGAGCTTTCTTT. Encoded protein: CATSAGKGAFF.

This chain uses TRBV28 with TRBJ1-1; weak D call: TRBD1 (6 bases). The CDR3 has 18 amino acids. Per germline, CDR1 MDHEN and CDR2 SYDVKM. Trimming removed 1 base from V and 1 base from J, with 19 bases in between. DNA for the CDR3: TGTGCCAGCAGTTTATTTTCGGGCAGGGGTGCGGAGAACACTGAAGCTTTCTTT. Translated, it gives CASSLFSGRGAENTEAFF.

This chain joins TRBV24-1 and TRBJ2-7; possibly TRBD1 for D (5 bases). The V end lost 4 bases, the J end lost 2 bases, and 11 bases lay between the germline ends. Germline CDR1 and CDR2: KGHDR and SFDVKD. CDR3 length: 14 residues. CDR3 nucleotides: TGTGCCACCAGTGAGGCCGGCAGGGCCTACGAGCAGTACTTC. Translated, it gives CATSEAGRAYEQYF.

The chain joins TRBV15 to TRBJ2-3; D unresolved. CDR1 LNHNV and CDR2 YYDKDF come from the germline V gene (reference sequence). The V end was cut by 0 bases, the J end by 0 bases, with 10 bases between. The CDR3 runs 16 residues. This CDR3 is CATSRDQTGSTDTQYF. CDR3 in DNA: TGTGCCACCAGCAGAGATCAGACTGGTAGCACAGATACGCAGTATTTT.

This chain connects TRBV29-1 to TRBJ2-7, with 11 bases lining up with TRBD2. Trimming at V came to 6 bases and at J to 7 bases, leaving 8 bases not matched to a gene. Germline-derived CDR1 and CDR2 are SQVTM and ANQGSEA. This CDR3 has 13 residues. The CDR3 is CSVTSGSLGEQYF. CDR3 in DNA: TGCAGCGTCACTAGCGGGAGCTTGGGAGAGCAGTACTTC.

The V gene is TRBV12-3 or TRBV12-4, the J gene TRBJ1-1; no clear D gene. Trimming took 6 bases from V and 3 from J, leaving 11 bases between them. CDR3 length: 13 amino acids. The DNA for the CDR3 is TGTGCCAGCAGATTATCACTAGACACTGAAGCTTTCTTT. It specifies CASRLSLDTEAFF.

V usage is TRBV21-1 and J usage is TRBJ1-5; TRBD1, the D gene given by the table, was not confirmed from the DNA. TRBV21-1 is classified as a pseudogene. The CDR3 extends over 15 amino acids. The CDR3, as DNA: TGTGCCAGCAGCTGGGAAGGGGGCCCACTGCAGCCCCAGCATTTT. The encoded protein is CASSWEGGPLQPQHF.

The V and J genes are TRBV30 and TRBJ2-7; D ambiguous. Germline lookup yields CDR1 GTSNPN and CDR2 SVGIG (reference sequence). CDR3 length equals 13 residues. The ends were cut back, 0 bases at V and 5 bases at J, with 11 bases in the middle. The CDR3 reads CAWSVARKNEQYF. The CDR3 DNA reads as TGTGCCTGGAGTGTCGCCAGGAAGAACGAGCAGTACTTC.

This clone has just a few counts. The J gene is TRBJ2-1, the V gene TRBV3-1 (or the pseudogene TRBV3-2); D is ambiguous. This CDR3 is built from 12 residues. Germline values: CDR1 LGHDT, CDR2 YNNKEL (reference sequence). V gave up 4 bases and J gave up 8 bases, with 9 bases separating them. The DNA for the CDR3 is TGTGCCAGCAGCCTAGTCGTCCATGAGCAGTTCTTC. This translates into CASSLVVHEQFF.